The TCR beta chain under discussion was sequenced for a study of blood T cell repertoires in COVID-19. Original data processing: It was from reference gene primer amplification that nucleated cell counts were estimated. Some clones are missing from TCRdb's copy, which holds only in-frame ones; the method was immunoSEQ multiplex PCR. V and J calls and clone size are given by that table; D and trimming were obtained from the DNA. The sample has approximately 62,000 clones, 85% to 90% seen once. The CDR3 totals 14 residues. Germline V CDR1 and CDR2: SGHNT, YENEEA. Trimming cost V 8 bases and J 0 bases, with 11 bases left between them.

The clonotype originates from a man aged 55 to 70 with acute or convalescent COVID-19. The specimen was peripheral blood. V gene TRBV11-3 combines with J gene TRBJ2-1; D unclear. CDR3 loop: CASGSLSSYNEQFF. CDR3 DNA: TGTGCCAGCGGCTCCCTGAGCTCCTACAATGAGCAGTTCTTC.